Each of the 26 T cell receptor beta chains below was sequenced from the same sample in a study of T-cell reconstitution after alpha-beta-depleted transplantation in children. Molecular barcoding with unique molecular identifiers was used for the TCRbeta library. TCRdb itself ran the PCR reads through MiXCR, one entry per CDR3 protein. The sample consists of 110,000 or so distinct CDR3 sequences, around 6.4% of them appearing once. The specimen was PBMCs, mostly from graft donor cells, collected 360 days after TCRalphabeta/CD19-depleted stem cell transplant. These receptors were obtained from a male patient between 2 and 10 years old who had a stem cell transplant for acute lymphoblastic leukemia, so the T cells may come from the graft donor.

The CDR3 loop reads CASIGGRSYEQYF. CDR3 DNA: TGTGCCAGCATTGGGGGGCGCTCCTACGAGCAGTACTTC. The genes are TRBV28 and TRBJ2-7, with D perhaps matching TRBD1 or TRBD2 (6 bases each). Trimming left V 7 bases short and J 0 bases short, with 10 bases between. Germline V CDR1 and CDR2: MDHEN, SYDVKM. The CDR3 has 13 residues.

This clonotype was observed at least ten times. This chain links TRBV5-1 with TRBJ2-2, with TRBD1 as a possible D gene (6 bases). The CDR3 is 15 residues long. CDR1 SGHRS and CDR2 YFSETQ come from the germline V gene. Between the trimmed V and J ends, which lost 1 base and 5 bases, there was a span of 12 bases. The CDR3, as DNA: TGCGCCAGCAGCTTGAGGACAGTCTCTACCGGGGAGCTGTTTTTT. As protein: CASSLRTVSTGELFF.

This clonotype was counted many times. This chain joins TRBV29-1 and TRBJ2-5; D call uncertain. This CDR3 is built from 12 residues. Germline CDR1 and CDR2: SQVTM and ANQGSEA. The V and J ends lost 1 base and 7 bases respectively, with 10 bases between them. The CDR3 bases are TGCAGCGTTGAAGGCCCGACTGGGACCCAGTACTTC. It specifies CSVEGPTGTQYF. The entire variable domain, with the rest obtained from reference TRBV29-1 and TRBJ2-5, is as follows: SAVISQKPSRDICQRGTSLTIQCQVDSQVTMMFWYRQQPGQSLTLIATANQGSEATYESGFVIDKFPISRPNLTFSTLTVSNMSPEDSSIYLCSVEGPTGTQYFGPGTRLLVL.

In this sample, this clonotype turned up many times. The chain uses TRBV7-9 and TRBJ2-3; 9 nucleotides match TRBD1. J lost 3 bases, V lost 5 bases, and 6 bases had no gene match. In germline, CDR1 is SEHNR, CDR2 FQNEAQ (reference sequence). The CDR3 has 15 residues. CDR3 nucleotide sequence: TGTGCCAGCAGCCCGACAGGGGGTGGGACAGATACGCAGTATTTT. This sequence encodes CASSPTGGGTDTQYF.

The chain links TRBV6-5 to TRBJ2-1; 9 bases map to TRBD1. J gave up 7 bases and V 2 bases, and 3 bases lay outside the gene matches. This CDR3 has 14 amino acids. From germline, CDR1 is MNHEY and CDR2 SVGAGI. CDR3 nucleotide sequence: TGTGCCAGCAGTTACCCCGGGACAGGGAATGAGCAGTTCTTC. It codes for CASSYPGTGNEQFF.

This clonotype appeared many times. V gene TRBV7-9 combines with J gene TRBJ2-1; 8 bases agree with TRBD1. The germline gives CDR1 SEHNR, CDR2 FQNEAQ (reference sequence). V was pared by 5 bases and J by 2 bases, with 8 bases of the junction left unmatched. This CDR3 has 16 amino acids. CDR3 protein: CASSPPDRVPYNEQFF. Written as DNA, the CDR3 is TGTGCCAGCAGCCCTCCGGACAGGGTACCCTACAATGAGCAGTTCTTC. The variable domain in full, completed from reference TRBV7-9 and TRBJ2-1, reads DTGVSQNPRHKITKRGQNVTFRCDPISEHNRLYWYRQTLGQGPEFLTYFQNEAQLEKSRLLSDRFSAERPKGSFSTLEIQRTEQGDSAMYLCASSPPDRVPYNEQFFGPGTRLTVL.

There are a few counts of this clonotype. J is TRBJ2-2 and V is TRBV27; weak D call: TRBD2 (7 bases). The CDR3 totals 16 residues. Germline CDR1 MNHEY, CDR2 SMNVEV (reference sequence). The V end was cut by 6 bases, the J end by 5 bases, with 19 bases between. CDR3 DNA sequence: TGTGCCAGCAGGCCCGCGGGGGCCTTCTTAACCGGGGAGCTGTTTTTT. It is translated as CASRPAGAFLTGELFF.

This clonotype was seen a few times. The chain carries TRBV9 and TRBJ1-2, with 7 bases lining up with TRBD1. The trim removed 3 bases at V and 4 bases at J, leaving 18 bases unmatched. This CDR3 contains 18 residues. Germline V gives CDR1 SGDLS, CDR2 YYNGEE. The CDR3: CASSGSAPRTGLSYGYTF. Written as DNA, the CDR3 is TGTGCCAGCAGCGGCAGCGCTCCCAGGACAGGCCTTTCCTATGGCTACACCTTC. Variable domain in full (rest from reference TRBV9 and TRBJ1-2): DSGVTQTPKHLITATGQRVTLRCSPRSGDLSVYWYQQSLDQGLQFLIQYYNGEERAKGNILERFSAQQFPDLHSELNLSSLELGDSALYFCASSGSAPRTGLSYGYTFGSGTRLTVV.

The V call is TRBV6-2 or TRBV6-3, the J call TRBJ2-7; D ambiguous. CDR1 MNHEY and CDR2 SVGEGT come from the germline V gene. The CDR3 is made up of 15 amino acids. V was clipped by 5 bases and J by 6 bases, with 20 bases between them. For the CDR3, the DNA is TGTGCCAGCAGTCCCGTACGGGCTTTATGGCGCGAGCAGTACTTC. This translates into CASSPVRALWREQYF.

J is TRBJ2-7 and V is TRBV25-1, with D perhaps matching TRBD2 (6 bases). V gave up 1 base and J gave up 2 bases, with 15 bases separating them. Germline assignment: CDR1 MGHDK and CDR2 SYGVNS. The length of the CDR3 is 16 residues. CDR3 coding DNA: TGTGCCAGCAGTGAATGGGACGGGGGAACCACCTACGAGCAGTACTTC. Protein product: CASSEWDGGTTYEQYF.

The chain links TRBV11-2 to TRBJ2-1, with D possibly being TRBD1 or TRBD2 (6 bases each). The CDR3 extends over 16 amino acids. Looked up from germline, CDR1 is SGHAT and CDR2 is FQNNGV. V was shortened by 1 base and J by 6 bases, with 16 bases between the two germline ends. This CDR3 reads CASSLVSRGGINEQFF. DNA of the CDR3: TGTGCCAGCAGCTTAGTCTCTAGAGGGGGGATCAATGAGCAGTTCTTC.

The sample holds a few counts of this clonotype. The chain couples TRBV28 to TRBJ2-7; 9 bases map to TRBD2. The CDR3 sequence is 15 residues long. The germline V gene has CDR1 MDHEN and CDR2 SYDVKM. V dropped 5 bases and J dropped 5; count of bases not matched to a gene: 10. CDR3 coding DNA: TGTGCCAGCAGTGTCTCCGGCGGGAGGGTCCACGAGCAGTACTTC. This codes for CASSVSGGRVHEQYF.

This clonotype appeared many times. V is TRBV5-5 and J is TRBJ2-1; perhaps TRBD2 as D (6 bases). The CDR3 is 13 residues long. Trimming took 4 bases from V and 6 from J, leaving 11 bases between them. The V gene's germline CDR1 is SGHKS and CDR2 YYEKEE (reference sequence). The CDR3 loop is CASSRLGGNEQFF. CDR3 sequence (DNA): TGTGCCAGCAGCCGTCTGGGGGGCAATGAGCAGTTCTTC.

This clonotype was seen at least ten times. The CDR3 DNA sequence: TGCGCCAGCAGCTATTACCGGGACAGGGTGACAGATACGCAGTATTTT. It yields the protein CASSYYRDRVTDTQYF. This chain uses TRBV5-1 with TRBJ2-3; 9 bases are a match to TRBD1. The trim removed 3 bases at V and 3 bases at J, leaving 8 bases unmatched. The germline CDR1 and CDR2 sequences are SGHRS and YFSETQ. The CDR3 contains 16 residues.

The sample holds many counts of this clonotype. The chain employs TRBV4-3 and TRBJ2-3; TRBD1 aligns across 7 bases. V lost 2 bases to trimming and J lost 1 base; unmatched junction nucleotides: 9. The germline V gene has CDR1 LGHNA and CDR2 YSLEER. CDR3 size: 17 residues. The CDR3 protein is CASSQRPPTGRTDTQYF. CDR3 bases: TGCGCCAGCAGCCAACGCCCTCCGACAGGGCGCACAGATACGCAGTATTTT.

Comments on this clonotype: This could be a read error, since a much larger clone is one nucleotide away. The V gene is TRBV4-3, the J gene TRBJ2-7; D is perhaps TRBD1 (5 bases). The CDR3 has 16 amino acids. Germline V gene data show CDR1 as LGHNA and CDR2 as YSLEER. The CDR3 DNA is TGCGCCAGCAGCCCTCAAGCTGCAGGGCCCCTATACGAGCACTACTTC. Translation gives CASSPQAAGPLYEHYF.

Ten or more counts support this clonotype. J is TRBJ2-7 and V is TRBV7-9; 11 bases align to TRBD2. V lost 5 bases, J lost 1 base, and 7 bases stayed unmatched. The CDR3 is made up of 16 amino acids. Germline CDR1 SEHNR, CDR2 FQNEAQ (reference sequence). Here the CDR3 reads CASSPPSGGHSYEQYF. The CDR3 DNA follows: TGTGCCAGCAGCCCCCCTAGCGGGGGGCATTCCTACGAGCAGTACTTC.

This clonotype was recorded many times. This sequence joins TRBV5-1 and TRBJ2-1, with 10 bases that match TRBD2. Germline V gene lookup returns CDR1 SGHRS and CDR2 YFSETQ. The CDR3 covers 15 residues. The V gene end was trimmed by 2 bases and the J gene end by 6 bases; junction bases not matched to a gene: 5. CDR3: CASSFSSGSFNEQFF. The CDR3 DNA follows: TGCGCCAGCAGCTTTTCTAGCGGGAGCTTCAATGAGCAGTTCTTC.

The sample holds many counts of this clonotype. The chain employs TRBV28 and TRBJ2-3; the match to TRBD2 covers 12 bases. Looked up from germline, CDR1 is MDHEN and CDR2 is SYDVKM. This CDR3 has 17 residues. V gave up 6 bases and J gave up 0 bases; unmatched junction bases: 7. DNA for the CDR3: TGTGCCAGCAGCCCCCGACTAGCGGGAGATAGCACAGATACGCAGTATTTT. Translation gives CASSPRLAGDSTDTQYF.

This clonotype has ten or more counts. The rearrangement joins TRBV12-3 or TRBV12-4 to TRBJ1-5; 10 positions match TRBD1. The trim removed 2 bases at V and 8 bases at J, leaving 12 bases unmatched. The CDR3 extends over 17 amino acids. The CDR3 DNA reads as TGTGCCAGCAGTTTATGGGCCTGGGACAGGGGATGGGAGCCCCAGCATTTT. Translating gives CASSLWAWDRGWEPQHF.

This clonotype occurred many times. The chain uses TRBV6-5 and TRBJ1-1; 8 nucleotides line up with TRBD1. The ends lost 6 bases at V and 1 base at J; junction bases unmatched: 4. From germline, CDR1 is MNHEY and CDR2 SVGAGI. The CDR3 is 14 amino acids. CDR3 bases: TGTGCCAGCAGCGGGGACAGGCCGAACACTGAAGCTTTCTTT. As protein: CASSGDRPNTEAFF.

The CDR3 DNA is TGTGCCAGCAGTACCAGGGACCGCACAGATACGCAGTATTTT. Translated: CASSTRDRTDTQYF. The chain combines TRBV6-4 with TRBJ2-3, with D perhaps matching TRBD1 or TRBD2 (5 bases each). The CDR3 runs 14 residues. Germline CDR1 is MRHNA and CDR2 is SNTAGT. Trimming removed 5 bases from V and 1 base from J, with 10 bases in between.

The chain is built from TRBV6-5 and TRBJ2-3, with D unclear. The germline gives CDR1 MNHEY, CDR2 SVGAGI. The V end lost 4 bases, the J end lost 0 bases, and 8 bases lay between the germline ends. This CDR3 spans 14 amino acids. The CDR3 nucleotides read TGTGCCAGCAGTTCCCTCGGAAGCACAGATACGCAGTATTTT. It codes for CASSSLGSTDTQYF.

The table lists this clonotype with a few counts. This chain uses TRBV7-2 with TRBJ1-1, with 7 bases that match TRBD1. The germline V gene has CDR1 SGHTA and CDR2 FQGNSA. The V gene end was trimmed by 5 bases and the J gene end by 2 bases; junction bases not matched to a gene: 11. The CDR3 is 16 residues long. CDR3 bases: TGTGCCAGCAGCCCTAGGACAGGCAGTATTAACACTGAAGCTTTCTTT. It translates to CASSPRTGSINTEAFF.

This clonotype occurred many times. The chain couples TRBV4-3 to TRBJ2-7; D is possibly TRBD2 (6 bases). The ends were cut back, 4 bases at V and 6 bases at J, with 22 bases in the middle. CDR1 and CDR2 (germline): LGHNA, YSLEER. The CDR3 loop spans 16 amino acids. This CDR3 reads CASSPGGMTARGEQYF. The CDR3 region has the DNA TGCGCCAGCAGCCCTGGCGGGATGACAGCGAGGGGCGAGCAGTACTTC.

This clonotype was seen only a few times. This chain links TRBV7-9 with TRBJ2-3; D uncertain. This CDR3 has 11 residues. Germline-derived CDR1 and CDR2 are SEHNR and FQNEAQ (reference sequence). V shed 5 bases and J shed 2 bases, with 2 bases lying between them. The CDR3 spells CASSPTDTQYF. CDR3 DNA sequence: TGTGCCAGCAGCCCCACAGATACGCAGTATTTT.